This T cell receptor beta chain was sequenced during a study of blood T cell repertoires in COVID-19. Across the study: The United States, Italy and Spain were the sources of the acute and convalescent COVID-19 samples. T cells, B-cell-depleted T cells, or PBMCs supplied cDNA or gDNA.

In the original workflow: Amplified reference gene primers provided the basis for estimating nucleated cell counts. Method: immunoSEQ multiplex PCR; TCRdb's copy keeps in-frame clones and lacks some. Clone size and the V and J calls come from that table; the DNA yielded D and trimming. This table has 140,000 or so clones, about four fifths appearing once. Germline V gene data show CDR1 as SNHLY and CDR2 as FYNNEI. V gave up 5 bases and J gave up 5 bases; unmatched junction bases: 13. The CDR3 covers 16 residues. This TCR was recovered from a woman of 80 years or more with acute or convalescent COVID-19. Sequencing used peripheral blood. The V call is TRBV2, the J call TRBJ1-1; 8 bases align to TRBD1. This CDR3 reads CASSFRTGQRKTEAFF. The CDR3, as DNA: TGTGCCAGCAGTTTTCGGACAGGGCAGCGAAAAACTGAAGCTTTCTTT.